One sample yielded the 7 T cell receptor beta chains listed below, sequenced in a study of T cell responses to AZD1222 COVID-19 vaccine. Clones were read by immunoSEQ multiplex PCR, and TCRdb kept only the in-frame ones, dropping some. The table includes 120,000 to 150,000 clones, around 91% detected once. Sequenced here: peripheral blood, sampled on day 0 of AZD1222 vaccination. These receptors came from an adult in good health.

The sample holds one count of this clone. The CDR3, as DNA: TGTGCCAGCAGCCATAACACACTCTTAGCGGGAGCCCCCTACGAGCAGTACTTC. As protein: CASSHNTLLAGAPYEQYF. The chain joins TRBV7-9 to TRBJ2-7; 9 nucleotides align to TRBD2. The CDR3 spans 18 residues. V lost 5 bases to trimming and J lost 2 bases; unmatched junction nucleotides: 16. CDR1 SEHNR and CDR2 FQNEAQ come from the germline V gene (reference sequence).

The chain has TRBV29-1 and TRBJ2-7; 7 nucleotides agree with TRBD1. From germline, CDR1 is SQVTM and CDR2 ANQGSEA. V shed 6 bases, J shed 3 bases, and the junction held 11 bases outside the gene matches. There are 14 residues in the CDR3. The CDR3 is CSVLPYGTDYEQYF. Written as DNA, the CDR3 is TGCAGCGTCCTGCCTTATGGGACAGACTACGAGCAGTACTTC.

J is TRBJ1-4 and V is TRBV11-1, with a possible D match to TRBD1 (5 bases). The CDR3 is made up of 15 amino acids. V lost 5 bases, J lost 8 bases, and 18 bases lay in between. Germline lookup yields CDR1 SGHAT and CDR2 FQDESV (reference sequence). CDR3 in DNA: TGTGCCAGCAGCCAAGGAGGGGTGAGTCGCGAAAAACTGTTTTTT. It encodes CASSQGGVSREKLFF.

The gene calls are TRBV10-3 and TRBJ1-6, with a tentative D call TRBD1 (5 bases). The CDR3 runs 13 residues. The V and J ends lost 3 bases and 8 bases respectively, with 8 bases between them. In germline, CDR1 is ENHRY, CDR2 SYGVKD. The CDR3 region is CAISDREDSPLHF. The CDR3, as DNA: TGTGCCATCAGTGACAGGGAGGATTCACCCCTCCACTTT.

Worth noting for this clone: Other DNA sequences in this sample translate to the same CDR3. CDR3 loop: CASRPGTDSYEQYF. CDR3 sequence (DNA): TGTGCCAGCCGCCCCGGGACGGACTCCTACGAGCAGTACTTC. The V gene is TRBV7-2, the J gene TRBJ2-7; D tentatively reads TRBD1 or TRBD2 (5 bases each). Germline values: CDR1 SGHTA, CDR2 FQGNSA. There are 14 residues in the CDR3. V was trimmed by 8 bases and J by 0 bases, leaving 14 bases between them. The whole variable domain, filled in from reference TRBV7-2 and TRBJ2-7, reads GAGVSQSPSNKVTEKGKDVELRCDPISGHTALYWYRQSLGQGLEFLIYFQGNSAPDKSGLPSDRFSAERTGGSVSTLTIQRTQQEDSAVYLCASRPGTDSYEQYFGPGTRLTVT.

The V call is TRBV27, the J call TRBJ2-7, with D tentatively TRBD2 (6 bases). This CDR3 contains 17 residues. Trimming stripped 6 bases from V and 3 bases from J, with 24 bases between. Germline V gene lookup returns CDR1 MNHEY and CDR2 SMNVEV (reference sequence). CDR3: CASSTGTAGFPIYEQYF. The CDR3 DNA reads as TGTGCCAGCAGCACGGGAACAGCGGGCTTCCCTATCTACGAGCAGTACTTC.

The chain carries TRBV9 and TRBJ1-4; unclear D gene. In germline, CDR1 is SGDLS, CDR2 YYNGEE. V lost 3 bases and J lost 0, with 15 bases in between. There are 17 residues in the CDR3. The CDR3 loop is CASSGGPTEATNEKLFF. The CDR3 nucleotides read TGTGCCAGCAGCGGCGGACCAACGGAGGCAACTAATGAAAAACTGTTTTTT.